These 11 T cell receptor beta chains share one sample of origin, sequenced in a study of blood T cell repertoires in COVID-19. TCRdb's copy holds only in-frame clones and misses some; the assay was immunoSEQ multiplex PCR. Among around 300,000 clones listed, 70% to 90% were seen once. The specimen was peripheral blood. The receptor source for this set is a woman younger than 45 who had recovered from COVID-19.

This CDR3 is CASSESDVFIDTGELFF. The DNA of the CDR3 is TGCGCCAGCAGTGAGTCAGATGTCTTTATAGACACCGGGGAGCTGTTTTTT. The V and J genes are TRBV10-2 and TRBJ2-2; D unresolved. The CDR3 has 17 residues. Trimming pared 0 bases from V and 3 bases from J, leaving 14 bases between. The germline gives CDR1 WSHSY, CDR2 SAAADI.

This clone was seen once. This chain joins TRBV19 and TRBJ2-7; TRBD2 matches 8 bases. Per the germline V gene, CDR1 is LNHDA and CDR2 is SQIVND (reference sequence). CDR3 length: 15 amino acids. V trimming: 2 bases; J trimming: 7 bases; junction bases outside the gene matches: 10. The CDR3 sequence is CASSIIAGPTGEQYF. The CDR3 nucleotides are TGTGCCAGTAGTATAATAGCGGGACCCACGGGGGAGCAGTACTTC.

The V gene is TRBV2, the J gene TRBJ2-5; D call uncertain. The CDR3 is 14 residues long. V dropped 1 base and J dropped 3 bases, with 9 bases sitting between them. From germline, CDR1 is SNHLY and CDR2 FYNNEI. CDR3 protein: CASSEGQTKETQYF. Here the CDR3 DNA reads TGTGCCAGCAGTGAAGGGCAGACAAAAGAGACCCAGTACTTC.

The V and J genes are TRBV7-9 and TRBJ2-1; a weak D match, TRBD1 (5 bases). From germline, CDR1 is SEHNR and CDR2 FQNEAQ (reference sequence). This CDR3 is 16 amino acids long. V was pared by 4 bases and J by 6 bases, with 19 bases between. DNA for the CDR3: TGTGCCAGCAGCTCTACACAGGTCCCGGGTTTCAATGAGCAGTTCTTC. Translated: CASSSTQVPGFNEQFF. Looking up the rest from reference TRBV7-9 and TRBJ2-1 gives the full variable domain: DTGVSQNPRHKITKRGQNVTFRCDPISEHNRLYWYRQTLGQGPEFLTYFQNEAQLEKSRLLSDRFSAERPKGSFSTLEIQRTEQGDSAMYLCASSSTQVPGFNEQFFGPGTRLTVL.

The V gene is TRBV27, the J gene TRBJ1-1, with 7 bases aligning to TRBD1. This CDR3 has 16 amino acids. With V trimmed by 5 bases and J by 0 bases, 9 bases remained unmatched. Per the germline V gene, CDR1 is MNHEY and CDR2 is SMNVEV (reference sequence). The CDR3 here is CASSTPTGTMNTEAFF. CDR3 nucleotide sequence: TGTGCCAGCAGTACCCCGACAGGGACGATGAACACTGAAGCTTTCTTT.

The chain recombines TRBV11-3 with TRBJ2-3; D not certain. CDR1 and CDR2 (germline): SGHNT, YENEEA. V shed 1 base and J shed 2 bases, with 7 bases lying between them. The CDR3 spans 14 residues. The CDR3 DNA sequence: TGTGCCAGCAGCTTAGGAGTTTCCACAGATACGCAGTATTTT. It translates to CASSLGVSTDTQYF.

The rearrangement uses TRBV10-3 and TRBJ2-3; 13 bases are shared with TRBD2. The CDR3 is 17 amino acids. V trimming: 8 bases; J trimming: 0 bases; junction bases outside the gene matches: 8. CDR1 ENHRY and CDR2 SYGVKD come from the germline V gene. The CDR3 is CAIQGTSGTSSTDTQYF. The CDR3 DNA is TGTGCCATCCAGGGGACTAGCGGGACCTCTAGCACAGATACGCAGTATTTT.

V gene TRBV5-8 combines with J gene TRBJ1-1; possibly TRBD1 for D (6 bases). Germline values: CDR1 SGHTS, CDR2 YDEGEE. Trimming took 0 bases from V and 6 from J, leaving 15 bases between them. The CDR3 runs to 15 residues. The CDR3 DNA is TGTGCCAGCAGCTTGGATGACTGGGGGCGGGCTGAAGCTTTCTTT. It codes for CASSLDDWGRAEAFF. The full variable domain, in which reference TRBV5-8 and TRBJ1-1 provide the parts outside the CDR3, is EAGVTQSPTHLIKTRGQQATLRCSPISGHTSVYWYQQALGLGLQFLLWYDEGEERNRGNFPPRFSGRQFPNYSSELNVNALELEDSALYLCASSLDDWGRAEAFFGQGTRLTVV.

The chain couples TRBV3-1 (or the pseudogene TRBV3-2) to TRBJ1-5; no firm D call. V dropped 0 bases and J dropped 4 bases, with 10 bases sitting between them. The CDR3 covers 15 residues. The germline V gene has CDR1 LGHDT and CDR2 YNNKEL (reference sequence). For the CDR3, the DNA is TGTGCCAGCAGCCAAGATCTGGAGAGTAATCAGCCCCAGCATTTT. This gives the protein CASSQDLESNQPQHF.

This clone was seen a handful of times. V and J are TRBV7-9 and TRBJ2-7; possible D gene TRBD1, 6 bases. The CDR3 is made up of 14 amino acids. With 2 bases removed from V and 2 bases from J, the gap between germline ends came to 10 bases. The germline gives CDR1 SEHNR, CDR2 FQNEAQ (reference sequence). As DNA, the CDR3 is TGTGCCAGCAGCTTACAACAGGGCCCCTACGAGCAGTACTTC. Its translation is CASSLQQGPYEQYF.

The J gene is TRBJ2-1, the V gene TRBV7-6, with 7 bases matching TRBD2. The CDR3 covers 14 residues. CDR1 SGHVS and CDR2 FNYEAQ come from the germline V gene. V lost 0 bases and J lost 9; bases outside the gene matches: 5. The CDR3 sequence is CASSLAGGPPEQFF. CDR3 bases: TGTGCCAGCAGCTTAGCGGGAGGGCCTCCTGAGCAGTTCTTC.